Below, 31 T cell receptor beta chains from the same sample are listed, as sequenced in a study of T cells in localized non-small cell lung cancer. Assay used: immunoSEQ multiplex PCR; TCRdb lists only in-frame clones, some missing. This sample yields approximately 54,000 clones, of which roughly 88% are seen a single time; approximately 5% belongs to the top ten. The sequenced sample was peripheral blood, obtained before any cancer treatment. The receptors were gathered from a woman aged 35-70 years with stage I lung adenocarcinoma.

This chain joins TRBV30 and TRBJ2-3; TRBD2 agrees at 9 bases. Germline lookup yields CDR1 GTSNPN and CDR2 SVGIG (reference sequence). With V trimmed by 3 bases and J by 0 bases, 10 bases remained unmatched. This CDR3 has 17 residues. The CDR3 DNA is TGTGCCTGGAGGATAGCGGGGGCGCCGGACAGCACAGATACGCAGTATTTT. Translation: CAWRIAGAPDSTDTQYF.

The CDR3 nucleotides are TGCGCCAGCAGCCAAGCTGGGGGAGACTATGGCTACACCTTC. Its translation: CASSQAGGDYGYTF. The chain has TRBV4-1 and TRBJ1-2, with TRBD1 as a possible D gene (5 bases). The CDR3 totals 14 residues. Germline V gene data show CDR1 as MGHRA and CDR2 as YSYEKL. Trimming shortened V by 1 base and J by 3 bases, and 9 bases separated the two germline ends.

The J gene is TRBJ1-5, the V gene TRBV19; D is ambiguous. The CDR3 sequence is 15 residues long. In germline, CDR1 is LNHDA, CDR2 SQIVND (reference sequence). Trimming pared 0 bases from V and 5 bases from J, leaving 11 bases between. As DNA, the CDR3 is TGTGCCAGTAGTATAGATCAACAGACTTATCAGCCCCAGCATTTT. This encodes CASSIDQQTYQPQHF.

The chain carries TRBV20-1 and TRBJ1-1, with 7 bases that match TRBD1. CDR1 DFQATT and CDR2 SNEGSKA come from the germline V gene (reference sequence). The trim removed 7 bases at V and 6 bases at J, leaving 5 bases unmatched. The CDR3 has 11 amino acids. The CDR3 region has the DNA TGCAGTGGTGGAGGGGGCGCTGAAGCTTTCTTT. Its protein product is CSGGGGAEAFF.

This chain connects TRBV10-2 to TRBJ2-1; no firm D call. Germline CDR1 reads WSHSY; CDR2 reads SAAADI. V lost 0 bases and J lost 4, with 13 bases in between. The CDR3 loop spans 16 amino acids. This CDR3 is CASSESASRPYNEQFF. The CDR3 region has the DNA TGCGCCAGCAGTGAGTCGGCTAGTCGGCCATACAATGAGCAGTTCTTC.

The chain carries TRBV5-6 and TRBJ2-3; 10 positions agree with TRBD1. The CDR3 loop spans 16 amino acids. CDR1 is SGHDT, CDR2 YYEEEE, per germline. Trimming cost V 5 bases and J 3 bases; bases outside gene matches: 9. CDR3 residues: CASRRRDRGLTDTQYF. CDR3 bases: TGTGCCAGCAGGCGTCGTGACAGGGGGCTTACAGATACGCAGTATTTT.

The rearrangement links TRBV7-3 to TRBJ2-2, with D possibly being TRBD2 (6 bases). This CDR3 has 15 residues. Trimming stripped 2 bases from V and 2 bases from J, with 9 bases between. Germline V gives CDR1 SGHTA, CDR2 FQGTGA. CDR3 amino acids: CASSLGGVNTGELFF. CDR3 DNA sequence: TGTGCCAGCAGCTTAGGCGGGGTTAACACCGGGGAGCTGTTTTTT. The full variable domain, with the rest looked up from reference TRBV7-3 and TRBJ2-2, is GAGVSQTPSNKVTEKGKYVELRCDPISGHTALYWYRQSLGQGPEFLIYFQGTGAADDSGLPNDRFFAVRPEGSVSTLKIQRTERGDSAVYLCASSLGGVNTGELFFGEGSRLTVL.

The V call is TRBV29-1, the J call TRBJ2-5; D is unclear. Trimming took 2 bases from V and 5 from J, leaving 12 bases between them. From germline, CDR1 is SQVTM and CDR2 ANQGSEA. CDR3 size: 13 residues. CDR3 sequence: CSVEINHGETQYF. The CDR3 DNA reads TGCAGCGTTGAAATAAACCACGGGGAGACCCAGTACTTC.

CDR3 protein: CASSPIGASFDTQYF. The CDR3 DNA reads as TGTGCCAGCAGCCCCATCGGGGCGAGTTTTGATACGCAGTATTTT. The J gene is TRBJ2-3, the V gene TRBV6-5; D tentatively fits TRBD1 or TRBD2 (5 bases each). V was shortened by 6 bases and J by 6 bases, with 19 bases between the two germline ends. The CDR3 length is 15 residues. Germline V gene lookup returns CDR1 MNHEY and CDR2 SVGAGI.

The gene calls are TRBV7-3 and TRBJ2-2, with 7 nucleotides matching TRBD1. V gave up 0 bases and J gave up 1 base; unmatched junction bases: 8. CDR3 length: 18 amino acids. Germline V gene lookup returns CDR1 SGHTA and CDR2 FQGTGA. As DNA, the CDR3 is TGTGCCAGCAGCTTAACTGGAAACAGGGGCTTGAACACCGGGGAGCTGTTTTTT. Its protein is CASSLTGNRGLNTGELFF. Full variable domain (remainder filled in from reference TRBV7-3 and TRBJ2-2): GAGVSQTPSNKVTEKGKYVELRCDPISGHTALYWYRQSLGQGPEFLIYFQGTGAADDSGLPNDRFFAVRPEGSVSTLKIQRTERGDSAVYLCASSLTGNRGLNTGELFFGEGSRLTVL.

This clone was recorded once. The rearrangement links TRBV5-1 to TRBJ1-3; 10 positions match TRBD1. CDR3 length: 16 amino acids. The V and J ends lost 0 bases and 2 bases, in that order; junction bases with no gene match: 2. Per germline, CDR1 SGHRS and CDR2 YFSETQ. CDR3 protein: CASSLEGQGTGNTIYF. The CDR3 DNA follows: TGCGCCAGCAGCTTGGAGGGACAGGGGACTGGAAACACCATATATTTT.

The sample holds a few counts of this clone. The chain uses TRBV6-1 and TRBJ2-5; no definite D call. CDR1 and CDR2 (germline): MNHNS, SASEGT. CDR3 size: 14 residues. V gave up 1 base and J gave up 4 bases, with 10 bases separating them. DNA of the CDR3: TGTGCCAGCAGTGAAGTGCTAAAAGGAGAGACCCAGTACTTC. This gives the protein CASSEVLKGETQYF.

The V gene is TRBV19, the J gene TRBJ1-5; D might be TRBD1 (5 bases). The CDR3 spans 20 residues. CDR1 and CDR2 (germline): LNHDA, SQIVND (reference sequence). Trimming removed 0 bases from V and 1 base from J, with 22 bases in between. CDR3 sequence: CASSIDNSFPGRESNQPQHF. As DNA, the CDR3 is TGTGCCAGTAGTATAGATAACTCTTTTCCGGGACGGGAGAGCAATCAGCCCCAGCATTTT.

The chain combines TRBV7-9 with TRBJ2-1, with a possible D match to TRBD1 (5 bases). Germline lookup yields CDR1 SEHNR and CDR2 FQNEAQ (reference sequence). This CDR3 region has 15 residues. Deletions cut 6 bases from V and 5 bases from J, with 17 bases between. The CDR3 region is CASRQDGPRDNEQFF. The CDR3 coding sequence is TGTGCCAGCAGACAGGACGGCCCTCGGGACAATGAGCAGTTCTTC.

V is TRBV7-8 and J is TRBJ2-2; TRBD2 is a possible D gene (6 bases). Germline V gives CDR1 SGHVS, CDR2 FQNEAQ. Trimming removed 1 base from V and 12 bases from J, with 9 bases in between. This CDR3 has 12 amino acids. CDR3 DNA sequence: TGTGCCAGCAGCTTAGTCGGAGGGAAGCTGTTTTTT. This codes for CASSLVGGKLFF.

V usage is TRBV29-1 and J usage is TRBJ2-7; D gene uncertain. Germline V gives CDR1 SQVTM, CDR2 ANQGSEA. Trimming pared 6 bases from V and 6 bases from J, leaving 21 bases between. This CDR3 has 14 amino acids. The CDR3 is CSVGRLPSGGEQYF. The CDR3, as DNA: TGCAGCGTGGGTAGGCTCCCCAGTGGCGGCGAGCAGTACTTC.

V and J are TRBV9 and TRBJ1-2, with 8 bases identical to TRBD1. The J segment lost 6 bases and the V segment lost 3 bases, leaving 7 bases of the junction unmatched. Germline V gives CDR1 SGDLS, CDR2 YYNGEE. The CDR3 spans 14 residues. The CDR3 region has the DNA TGTGCCAGCAGCGGGCGGACAGGGAGCCATGGCTACACCTTC. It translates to CASSGRTGSHGYTF. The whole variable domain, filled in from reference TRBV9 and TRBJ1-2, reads DSGVTQTPKHLITATGQRVTLRCSPRSGDLSVYWYQQSLDQGLQFLIQYYNGEERAKGNILERFSAQQFPDLHSELNLSSLELGDSALYFCASSGRTGSHGYTFGSGTRLTVV.

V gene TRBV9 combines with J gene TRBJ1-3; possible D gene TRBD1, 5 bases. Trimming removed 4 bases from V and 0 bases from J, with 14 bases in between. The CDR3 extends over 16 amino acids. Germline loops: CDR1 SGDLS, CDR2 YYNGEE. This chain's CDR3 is CASSPDKTVSGNTIYF. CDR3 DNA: TGTGCCAGCAGCCCAGACAAGACAGTCTCTGGAAACACCATATATTTT.

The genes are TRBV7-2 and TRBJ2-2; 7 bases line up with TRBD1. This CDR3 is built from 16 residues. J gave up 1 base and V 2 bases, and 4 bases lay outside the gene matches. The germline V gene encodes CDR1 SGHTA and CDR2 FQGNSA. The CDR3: CASSLSRGLNTGELFF. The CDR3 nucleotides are TGTGCCAGCAGCTTAAGTAGGGGGCTGAACACCGGGGAGCTGTTTTTT.

In DNA, the CDR3 is TGCGCCAGCAGCCCCCGGACAGCCTCCTACGAGCAGTACTTC. It yields the protein CASSPRTASYEQYF. V gene TRBV5-1 combines with J gene TRBJ2-7; D is possibly TRBD1 (6 bases). V gave up 4 bases and J gave up 0 bases, with 11 bases separating them. This CDR3 has 14 residues. Germline loops: CDR1 SGHRS, CDR2 YFSETQ.

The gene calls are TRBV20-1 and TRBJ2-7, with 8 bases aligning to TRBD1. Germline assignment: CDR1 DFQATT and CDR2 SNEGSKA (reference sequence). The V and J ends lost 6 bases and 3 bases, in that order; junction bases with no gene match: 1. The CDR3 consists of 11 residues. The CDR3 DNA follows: TGCAGTGCAGGGACAGGCTACGAGCAGTACTTC. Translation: CSAGTGYEQYF.

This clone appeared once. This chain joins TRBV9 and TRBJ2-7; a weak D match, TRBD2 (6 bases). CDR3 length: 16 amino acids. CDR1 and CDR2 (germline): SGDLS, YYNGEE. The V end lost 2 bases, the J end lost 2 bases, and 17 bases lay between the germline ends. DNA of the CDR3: TGTGCCAGCAGCGTGGGGGGTAGCGGACTTACCTACGAGCAGTACTTC. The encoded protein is CASSVGGSGLTYEQYF.

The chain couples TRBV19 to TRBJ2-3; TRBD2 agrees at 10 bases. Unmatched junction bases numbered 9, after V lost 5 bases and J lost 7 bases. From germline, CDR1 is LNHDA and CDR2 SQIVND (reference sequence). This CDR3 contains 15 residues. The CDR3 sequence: CASSSRTSGFYTQYF. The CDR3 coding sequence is TGTGCCAGTAGTTCCCGGACTAGCGGCTTTTATACGCAGTATTTT.

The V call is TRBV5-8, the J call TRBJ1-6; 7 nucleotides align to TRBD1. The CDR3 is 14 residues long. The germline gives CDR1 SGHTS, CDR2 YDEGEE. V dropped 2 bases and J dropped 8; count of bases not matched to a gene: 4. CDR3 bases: TGTGCCAGCAGCTTCAGGGGGTGGGATTCACCCCTCCACTTT. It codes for CASSFRGWDSPLHF.

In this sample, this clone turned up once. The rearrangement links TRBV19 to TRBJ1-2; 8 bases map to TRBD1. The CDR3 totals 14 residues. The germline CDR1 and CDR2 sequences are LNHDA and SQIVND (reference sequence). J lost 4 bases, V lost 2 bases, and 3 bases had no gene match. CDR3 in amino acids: CASSILDRVYGYTF. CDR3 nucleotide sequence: TGTGCCAGTAGTATACTGGACAGGGTCTATGGCTACACCTTC.

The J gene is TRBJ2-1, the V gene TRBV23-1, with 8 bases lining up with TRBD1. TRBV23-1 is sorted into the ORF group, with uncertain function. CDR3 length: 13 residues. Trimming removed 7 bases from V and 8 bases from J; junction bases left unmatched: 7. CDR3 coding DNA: TGCGCCAGCACGATCGGACAGGGTTATGAGCAGTTCTTC. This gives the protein CASTIGQGYEQFF.

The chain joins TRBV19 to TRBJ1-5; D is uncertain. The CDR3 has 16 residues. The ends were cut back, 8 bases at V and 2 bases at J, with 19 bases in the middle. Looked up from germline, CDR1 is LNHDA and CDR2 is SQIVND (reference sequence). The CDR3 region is CASRTVVPAGNQPQHF. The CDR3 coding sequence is TGTGCCAGTCGGACGGTCGTCCCTGCTGGCAATCAGCCCCAGCATTTT.

The CDR3: CASTIIRGSMGQETQYF. CDR3 sequence (DNA): TGTGCCAGCACCATCATCAGGGGATCCATGGGGCAAGAGACCCAGTACTTC. The chain recombines TRBV7-6 with TRBJ2-5, with D perhaps matching TRBD1 (6 bases). This CDR3 is built from 17 residues. V was clipped by 7 bases and J by 2 bases, with 23 bases between them. Germline V gene lookup returns CDR1 SGHVS and CDR2 FNYEAQ.

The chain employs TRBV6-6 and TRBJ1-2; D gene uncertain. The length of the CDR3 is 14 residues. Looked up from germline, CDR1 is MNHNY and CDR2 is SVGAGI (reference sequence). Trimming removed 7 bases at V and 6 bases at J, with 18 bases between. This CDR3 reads CASTLRSRRHGYTF. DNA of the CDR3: TGTGCCAGCACCCTTCGCTCCCGCCGGCATGGCTACACCTTC.

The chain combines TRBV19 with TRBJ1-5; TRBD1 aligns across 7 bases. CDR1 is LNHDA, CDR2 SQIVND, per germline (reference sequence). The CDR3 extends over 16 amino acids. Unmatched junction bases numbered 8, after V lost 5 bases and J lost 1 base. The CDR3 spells CASSPPRQGSNQPQHF. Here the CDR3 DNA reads TGTGCCAGTAGTCCCCCCCGACAGGGAAGCAATCAGCCCCAGCATTTT.

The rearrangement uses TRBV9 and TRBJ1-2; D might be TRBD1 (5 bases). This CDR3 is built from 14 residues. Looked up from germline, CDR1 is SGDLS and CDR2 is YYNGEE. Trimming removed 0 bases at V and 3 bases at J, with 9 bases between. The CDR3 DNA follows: TGTGCCAGCAGCGTAGGGGACGCAGACTATGGCTACACCTTC. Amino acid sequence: CASSVGDADYGYTF.